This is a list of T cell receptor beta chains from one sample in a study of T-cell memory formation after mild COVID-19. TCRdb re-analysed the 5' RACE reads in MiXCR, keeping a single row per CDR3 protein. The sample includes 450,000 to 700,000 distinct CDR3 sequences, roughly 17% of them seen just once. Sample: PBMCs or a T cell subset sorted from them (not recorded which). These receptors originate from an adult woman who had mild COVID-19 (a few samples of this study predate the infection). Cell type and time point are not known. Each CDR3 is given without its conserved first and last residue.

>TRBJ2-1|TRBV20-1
SAVTERDNNEQF
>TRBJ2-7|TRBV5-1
ASSPASGGFEQY
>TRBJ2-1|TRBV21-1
ATIKGNSGSINEQF
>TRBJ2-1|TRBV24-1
ATSDFPTDRGVGEQF
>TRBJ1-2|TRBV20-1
SAYRGQGLGYT
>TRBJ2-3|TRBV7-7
ASSLGRGSDTQY
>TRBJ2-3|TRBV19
ASSIRGSTDTQY
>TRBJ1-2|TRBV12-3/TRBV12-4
ASSSKRGAKGTGYT
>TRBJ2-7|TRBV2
ASSASTSGTLEQY
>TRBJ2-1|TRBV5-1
ASTMTVISYNEQF
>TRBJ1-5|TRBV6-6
ASSYSTSRASNQPQH